The 5 T cell receptor beta chains listed next were all sequenced from one sample in a study of blood T cell repertoires in COVID-19 (dated by TCRdb to between 2020 and 2021). Preparation of the library involved the immunoSEQ multiplex PCR assay. TCRdb stores this immuneACCESS table with in-frame sequences only. Part of the clones is absent; in the studies checked, under half of the shortfall reflects unresolved V genes, and no reason is known for the rest. Here the sample has 200,000 to 250,000 clones; 65% to 85% occur a single time. The ten largest clones represent about 3.4% of the sample. Sequencing input: PBMCs or T cells enriched from blood (not recorded which). The receptors were sampled from a woman aged 60-75 years who had recovered from COVID-19.

V is TRBV4-1 and J is TRBJ2-5, with D maybe TRBD1 (5 bases). CDR1 and CDR2 (germline): MGHRA, YSYEKL. Trimming cost V 1 base and J 9 bases, with 15 bases left between them. The CDR3 spans 14 residues. For the CDR3, the DNA is TGCGCCAGCAGCCAAGCGCAGACAATAGGGGCCCAGTACTTC. Amino acid sequence: CASSQAQTIGAQYF.

This clone was recorded only once. The V gene is TRBV2, the J gene TRBJ1-5; 7 bases agree with TRBD1. V was clipped by 6 bases and J by 4 bases; unmatched bases: 9. The germline V gene encodes CDR1 SNHLY and CDR2 FYNNEI. This CDR3 has 15 residues. CDR3 protein: CASRLRQGLNQPQHF. CDR3 in DNA: TGTGCCAGCAGACTGAGACAGGGACTTAATCAGCCCCAGCATTTT.

This clone was observed a single time. CDR3 bases: TGTGCCAGCAGTAATGGACAGAGAAATCAGCCCCAGCATTTT. Translation gives CASSNGQRNQPQHF. The chain recombines TRBV6-5 with TRBJ1-5; D might be TRBD1 (6 bases). Looked up from germline, CDR1 is MNHEY and CDR2 is SVGAGI. The CDR3 length is 14 residues. V was trimmed by 5 bases and J by 4 bases, leaving 12 bases between them.

The V call is TRBV4-3, the J call TRBJ2-3; D gene unclear. Trimming stripped 0 bases from V and 0 bases from J, with 7 bases between. Looked up from germline, CDR1 is LGHNA and CDR2 is YSLEER. The CDR3 runs 15 residues. The CDR3 here is CASSQDLGSTDTQYF. The DNA of the CDR3 is TGCGCCAGCAGCCAAGACCTGGGCAGCACAGATACGCAGTATTTT.

The chain joins TRBV3-1 (or the pseudogene TRBV3-2) to TRBJ1-2, with D maybe TRBD1 (5 bases). Trimming cost V 0 bases and J 4 bases, with 15 bases left between them. This CDR3 has 16 residues. Germline lookup yields CDR1 LGHDT and CDR2 YNNKEL (reference sequence). This CDR3 is CASSQDPGGALYGYTF. For the CDR3, the DNA is TGTGCCAGCAGCCAAGATCCGGGAGGGGCTCTCTATGGCTACACCTTC.